Following are 12 T cell receptor beta chains from one sample sequenced in a study of cytomegalovirus exposure and HLA in healthy donors. TCRdb keeps only in-frame clones here, not all; method: immunoSEQ multiplex PCR. The repertoire holds more than 150,000 clones, with more than 65% as singletons. The sample comprised PBMCs. These receptors originate from a woman between 18 and 30 years old in good health and CMV-seropositive.

The V and J genes are TRBV19 and TRBJ2-5, with a possible D match to TRBD2 (7 bases). CDR3 size: 13 residues. Trimming took off 5 bases at V and 1 base at J, with 8 bases between the two ends. CDR1 and CDR2 from the germline V gene are LNHDA and SQIVND (reference sequence). CDR3 sequence (DNA): TGTGCCAGTAGTGGGGGGGCCCAAGAGACCCAGTACTTC. Translation gives CASSGGAQETQYF.

In its sample, this clone was seen a few times. The V call is TRBV7-9, the J call TRBJ1-2, with 8 positions matching TRBD1. V trimming: 5 bases; J trimming: 4 bases; junction bases outside the gene matches: 6. CDR3 size: 14 residues. Germline loops: CDR1 SEHNR, CDR2 FQNEAQ (reference sequence). The CDR3 loop is CASSPGQVAYGYTF. CDR3 nucleotide sequence: TGTGCCAGCAGCCCGGGACAGGTTGCCTATGGCTACACCTTC.

The J gene is TRBJ1-2, the V gene TRBV9; D not resolved. CDR3 length: 13 amino acids. CDR1 and CDR2 (germline): SGDLS, YYNGEE. Trimming removed 0 bases from V and 9 bases from J, with 12 bases in between. CDR3 in amino acids: CASSVGRTMSYTF. The DNA for the CDR3 is TGTGCCAGCAGCGTAGGCCGGACTATGAGCTACACCTTC.

V usage is TRBV10-3 and J usage is TRBJ1-2; possible D gene TRBD1, 5 bases. Germline values: CDR1 ENHRY, CDR2 SYGVKD. CDR3 length: 16 residues. The germline V and J ends were trimmed by 1 base and 4 bases, with 16 bases remaining between them. The CDR3, as DNA: TGTGCCATCAGTGAGTGGTCAGGGTCTTCAGTCTATGGCTACACCTTC. Its translation is CAISEWSGSSVYGYTF.

The chain links TRBV7-9 to TRBJ1-2, with D perhaps matching TRBD1 (5 bases). The CDR3 loop spans 14 amino acids. V was pared by 0 bases and J by 4 bases, with 9 bases between. Looked up from germline, CDR1 is SEHNR and CDR2 is FQNEAQ (reference sequence). As DNA, the CDR3 is TGTGCCAGCAGCTTAGCTGGGGCTGGCTATGGCTACACCTTC. Translation: CASSLAGAGYGYTF.

The rearrangement uses TRBV4-1 and TRBJ2-1; D perhaps matches TRBD2 (6 bases). The V end lost 1 base, the J end lost 12 bases, and 7 bases lay between the germline ends. Germline lookup yields CDR1 MGHRA and CDR2 YSYEKL. The CDR3 consists of 11 residues. CDR3 DNA sequence: TGCGCCAGCAGCCAAGGGGACTGGCAGTTCTTC. It codes for CASSQGDWQFF.

This clone has just a few counts. This chain links TRBV7-2 with TRBJ1-5; the D is unclear. Deletions cut 5 bases from V and 7 bases from J, with 9 bases between. The CDR3 contains 12 residues. CDR1 is SGHTA, CDR2 FQGNSA, per germline. CDR3 region: CASSLPRQPQHF. CDR3 bases: TGTGCCAGCAGCCTACCCCGACAGCCCCAGCATTTT. Full variable domain (rest looked up from reference TRBV7-2 and TRBJ1-5): GAGVSQSPSNKVTEKGKDVELRCDPISGHTALYWYRQSLGQGLEFLIYFQGNSAPDKSGLPSDRFSAERTGGSVSTLTIQRTQQEDSAVYLCASSLPRQPQHFGDGTRLSIL.

This clone was seen a handful of times. This chain joins TRBV5-8 and TRBJ2-7; 7 bases are a match to TRBD1. The CDR3 is 10 residues long. Trimming cost V 3 bases and J 12 bases; bases outside gene matches: 3. Per germline, CDR1 SGHTS and CDR2 YDEGEE. CDR3 nucleotides: TGTGCCAGCAGCTGGGGGACAGTGTACTTC. It is translated as CASSWGTVYF.

This clone has a single count. The chain recombines TRBV20-1 with TRBJ2-5, with D possibly being TRBD2 (5 bases). V was trimmed by 4 bases and J by 7 bases, leaving 7 bases between them. CDR3 length: 10 amino acids. The germline V gene encodes CDR1 DFQATT and CDR2 SNEGSKA (reference sequence). The CDR3 loop reads CSAKGGTQYF. CDR3 sequence (DNA): TGCAGTGCTAAAGGAGGGACCCAGTACTTC.

The V and J genes are TRBV7-2 and TRBJ2-7, with D unresolved. The germline V gene has CDR1 SGHTA and CDR2 FQGNSA. The CDR3 length is 12 residues. Trimming cost V 3 bases and J 0 bases, with 3 bases left between them. DNA for the CDR3: TGTGCCAGCAGCTTCAACTCCTACGAGCAGTACTTC. Its translation: CASSFNSYEQYF.

The chain carries TRBV9 and TRBJ2-1; no clear D. Germline V gene data show CDR1 as SGDLS and CDR2 as YYNGEE. V lost 5 bases, J lost 12 bases, and 21 bases lay in between. The CDR3 runs to 14 residues. CDR3 in amino acids: CASSAQTGEIAQFF. The CDR3 region has the DNA TGTGCCAGCAGTGCCCAGACTGGAGAAATTGCGCAGTTCTTC.

V and J are TRBV6-1 and TRBJ1-1; D call uncertain. V gave up 3 bases and J gave up 3 bases, with 8 bases separating them. This CDR3 region has 13 residues. Germline V CDR1 and CDR2: MNHNS, SASEGT. The CDR3 spells CASSEIRDTEAFF. The CDR3, as DNA: TGTGCCAGCAGTGAGATCCGGGACACTGAAGCTTTCTTT.